This is a list of T cell receptor beta chains from one sample in a study of T cells in Graves' hyperthyroidism and ophthalmopathy. Each CDR3 protein gets one entry after TCRdb re-called the multiplex PCR reads with MiXCR. Of about 400,000 distinct CDR3 sequences listed, 15% to 19% were seen once; the top ten hold 25% to 30%. The sequenced sample was blood. These receptors came from a woman aged 18-29 years with Graves' hyperthyroidism that later progressed to Graves' ophthalmopathy. Each CDR3 is given with its conserved first and last residue. The D gene is left open where the match is weak. Clone size is given for some rows only: seen once, a few or many times, or a class if the clone is expanded.

V gene	J gene	clone size	CDR3 length	D gene	CDR3 protein	CDR3 DNA
TRBV3-1	TRBJ2-1	-	17	-	CASSQDRWARVNNEQFF	TGTGCCAGCAGCCAAGATCGGTGGGCGCGGGTTAACAATGAGCAGTTCTTC
TRBV15	TRBJ1-3	many	15	-	CATSRSKTMEHTIYF	TGTGCCACCAGCAGATCCAAAACGATGGAGCACACCATATATTTT
TRBV20-1	TRBJ2-1	few	14	TRBD1	CSARGQGEVNEQFF	TGCAGTGCTAGGGGACAGGGAGAAGTCAATGAGCAGTTCTTC
TRBV2	TRBJ1-4	many	12	TRBD1	CASRDRGEKLFF	TGTGCCAGCAGGGACAGGGGTGAAAAACTGTTTTTT
TRBV6-1	TRBJ2-3	-	15	TRBD2	CASSEEAGGPDTQYF	TGTGCCAGCAGTGAAGAGGCGGGAGGGCCAGATACGCAGTATTTT
TRBV28	TRBJ2-3	many	15	-	CASNPASGPRHTQYF	TGTGCCAGCAACCCGGCGAGCGGACCCCGACATACGCAGTATTTT
TRBV27	TRBJ1-5	-	15	-	CASSLSSSARQPQHF	TGTGCCAGCAGTTTAAGCAGCTCGGCGCGGCAGCCCCAGCATTTT
TRBV12-3/TRBV12-4	TRBJ2-5	many	12	-	CASRTGRETQYF	TGTGCCAGCAGGACAGGTCGGGAGACCCAGTACTTC
TRBV13	TRBJ2-1	-	12	-	CASSVDYNERFF	TGTGCCAGCAGCGTAGATTACAATGAGCGGTTCTTC
TRBV24-1	TRBJ2-7	-	16	-	CATSDPGGRDPYEQHF	TGTGCCACCAGTGACCCCGGAGGGCGGGACCCATACGAGCAGCACTTC
TRBV5-1	TRBJ2-1	many	15	-	CASSLNRERLEEQFF	TGCGCCAGCAGCTTAAACAGGGAGCGGTTGGAGGAGCAGTTCTTC
TRBV28	TRBJ2-3	few	15	TRBD2	CASSLGLAIADTQYF	TGTGCCAGCAGTTTAGGACTAGCCATAGCAGATACGCAGTATTTT
TRBV28	TRBJ2-7	many	16	TRBD2	CASSLTGTSGKYEQYF	TGTGCCAGCAGTTTAACCGGGACTAGCGGGAAGTACGAGCAGTACTTC
TRBV4-1	TRBJ2-5	-	14	-	CASSQDWGQETQYF	TGCGCCAGCAGCCAAGATTGGGGCCAAGAGACCCAGTACTTC
TRBV18	TRBJ1-2	many	13	-	CASSSTDSYGYTF	TGTGCCAGCTCATCCACAGACTCCTATGGCTACACCTTC
TRBV27	TRBJ1-1	-	13	-	CASSEGRNTGAFF	TGTGCTAGCAGTGAGGGGAGGAACACTGGAGCTTTCTTT
TRBV29-1	TRBJ2-5	many	13	-	CIFPRVGGETQYF	TGCATTTTCCCCAGGGTCGGAGGGGAGACCCAGTACTTC
TRBV7-9	TRBJ2-2	few	17	-	CASSLRGASGNTGELFF	TGTGCCAGCAGCTTACGGGGGGCCTCGGGCAACACCGGGGAGCTGTTTTTT
TRBV19	TRBJ2-1	few	13	-	CASTDFAYNEQFF	TGTGCCAGTACCGACTTTGCCTACAATGAGCAGTTCTTC
TRBV28	TRBJ2-7	-	16	TRBD1	CASSFKTGSKPYEQYF	TGTGCCAGCAGTTTCAAGACAGGGTCAAAACCCTACGAGCAGTACTTC
TRBV7-9	TRBJ2-1	many	15	-	CASSPLGLRDNEQFF	TGTGCCAGCAGCCCCCTGGGGCTTAGGGACAATGAGCAGTTCTTC
TRBV20-1	TRBJ2-7	-	17	TRBD1	CSARDRWETGGVYEQYF	TGCAGTGCTAGAGATCGTTGGGAGACAGGGGGGGTCTACGAGCAGTACTTC
TRBV28	TRBJ2-2	few	20	-	CASSSLSWDHDFGDTGELFF	TGTGCCAGCAGTTCTCTTTCGTGGGACCACGATTTTGGAGATACCGGGGAGCTGTTTTTT
TRBV20-1	TRBJ2-1	many	13	-	CATHPGPDNEQFF	TGCGCCACCCACCCGGGACCCGACAATGAGCAGTTCTTC
TRBV16	TRBJ1-1	few	16	-	CASSRILDRMNTEAFF	TGTGCCAGCAGCCGAATCCTAGACAGGATGAACACTGAAGCTTTCTTT
TRBV7-2	TRBJ2-1	many	16	-	CASSQGSDRTYNEQFF	TGTGCCAGCAGCCAGGGTTCGGACAGAACCTACAATGAGCAGTTCTTC
TRBV11-1	TRBJ2-1	many	14	TRBD2	CASSHRTSFDEQFF	TGTGCCAGCAGCCACCGGACTAGTTTCGATGAGCAGTTCTTC
TRBV12-3/TRBV12-4	TRBJ1-5	many	15	-	CASSSRTLDYQPQHF	TGTGCCAGCAGCTCCAGGACACTAGATTATCAGCCCCAGCATTTT
TRBV3-1	TRBJ2-1	few	17	TRBD2	CASSQHLNGRVYNEQFF	TGTGCCAGCAGCCAACACTTAAACGGGAGGGTCTACAATGAGCAGTTCTTC
TRBV28	TRBJ2-7	many	15	TRBD1	CASSLATGSSYEQYF	TGTGCCAGCAGCCTTGCGACAGGGAGCTCCTACGAGCAGTACTTC
TRBV6-5	TRBJ1-1	-	15	TRBD1	CASSYDTTGAFEAFF	TGTGCCAGCAGTTACGATACGACAGGGGCCTTTGAAGCTTTCTTT
TRBV12-3/TRBV12-4	TRBJ2-3	many	17	-	CASSSPGTTTSTDTQYF	TGTGCCAGCAGTTCTCCCGGAACTACCACTAGCACAGATACGCAGTATTTT
TRBV27	TRBJ2-7	many	19	TRBD2	CASSSLVRAGEGGLYEQYF	TGTGCCAGCAGTTCCCTCGTCAGGGCGGGAGAAGGCGGGCTCTACGAGCAGTACTTC
TRBV6-1	TRBJ2-7	-	14	TRBD2	CAARYREGRNEQYF	TGTGCCGCAAGGTACCGGGAGGGCCGGAATGAGCAGTACTTC
TRBV28	TRBJ2-1	many	15	-	CASSFLQGLYNEQFF	TGTGCCAGCAGTTTTCTACAGGGTCTATACAATGAGCAGTTCTTC
TRBV7-9	TRBJ2-3	few	17	TRBD2	CASSFKGTSGTTDTQYF	TGTGCCAGCAGCTTCAAAGGGACTAGCGGGACCACAGATACGCAGTATTTT
TRBV28	TRBJ2-7	many	15	-	CASSPSRDGSYEQYF	TGTGCCAGCAGCCCTTCGAGGGACGGGTCCTACGAGCAGTACTTC
TRBV7-2	TRBJ2-3	many	15	TRBD2	CASSLSGVSTDTQYF	TGTGCCAGCAGCCTTAGCGGGGTTAGCACAGATACGCAGTATTTT
TRBV25-1	TRBJ2-6	-	17	-	CASSGGVAVKGANVLTF	TGTGCCAGCAGCGGGGGTGTGGCGGTGAAAGGGGCCAACGTCCTGACTTTC
TRBV3-1	TRBJ1-3	many	16	TRBD1	CASSQGTGGSGNTIYF	TGTGCCAGCAGCCAGGGGACAGGGGGCTCTGGAAACACCATATATTTT
TRBV28	TRBJ2-7	many	14	-	CASSFSTLNYEQYF	TGTGCCAGCAGTTTTTCAACTCTTAACTACGAGCAGTACTTC
TRBV27	TRBJ2-7	many	15	TRBD1	CASRRTGVHSYEQYF	TGTGCCAGCAGAAGAACAGGGGTCCACTCCTACGAGCAGTACTTC
TRBV7-9	TRBJ2-7	many	16	-	CASSRPPGTHSYEQYF	TGTGCCAGCAGCCGCCCCCCTGGGACACACTCCTACGAGCAGTACTTC
TRBV20-1	TRBJ2-5	many	13	-	CSAREDLGETQYF	TGCAGTGCTAGAGAGGACCTCGGGGAGACCCAGTACTTC
TRBV28	TRBJ1-4	many	14	-	CASSPPELNEKLFF	TGTGCCAGCAGTCCTCCCGAGCTAAATGAAAAACTGTTTTTT
TRBV28	TRBJ2-3	many	15	TRBD2	CASSSRAGGTDTQYF	TGTGCCAGCAGTTCCAGGGCGGGGGGCACAGATACGCAGTATTTT
TRBV20-1	TRBJ2-7	many	13	TRBD1	CSARSGTGDEQYF	TGCAGTGCTAGATCCGGGACAGGGGACGAGCAGTACTTC
TRBV4-3	TRBJ1-5	few	16	-	CASSQDWSGVNQPQHF	TGCGCCAGCAGCCAAGATTGGTCAGGGGTCAATCAGCCCCAGCATTTT
TRBV19	TRBJ2-1	-	15	TRBD1	CASSRGTGENNEQFF	TGTGCCAGTAGTCGGGGGACAGGGGAGAACAATGAGCAGTTCTTC
TRBV14	TRBJ2-5	-	15	-	CASSRTGLVQETQYF	TGTGCCAGCAGCCGAACGGGACTTGTGCAAGAGACCCAGTACTTC
TRBV12-5	TRBJ2-3	-	14	TRBD1	CASGTGSRTDTQYF	TGTGCCTCCGGGACAGGGAGTAGGACAGATACGCAGTATTTT
TRBV5-6	TRBJ2-1	few	18	TRBD2	CASSLDRTSGRVGNEQFF	TGTGCCAGCAGCTTGGACAGGACTAGCGGGAGAGTAGGCAATGAGCAGTTCTTC
TRBV6-6	TRBJ2-2	-	13	-	CASSYPTPGELFF	TGTGCCAGCAGTTACCCAACCCCCGGGGAGCTGTTTTTT
TRBV5-1	TRBJ1-1	many	15	TRBD1	CASSLDTGGATEAFF	TGCGCCAGCAGCTTGGATACAGGGGGGGCCACTGAAGCTTTCTTT